This T cell receptor beta chain stems from a study of blood T cell repertoires in COVID-19. Study-wide context: Samples of COVID-19 (acute and convalescent) were obtained from the United States, Italy and Spain. PBMCs, B-cell-depleted T cells, or T cells were the source of the cDNA or gDNA that made up the material.

How the authors handled the data: Scientists estimated how many nucleated cells there were by amplifying reference gene primers. Repertoires were generated with immunoSEQ multiplex PCR, while TCRdb's copy carries only in-frame clones and drops some. From that table come the V and J calls and clone size; the DNA was used to work out D and trimming. The sample contains about 100,000 clones, more than 65% of which appear only once. Sequencing was done on a sample of peripheral blood. The origin of this receptor is a woman between 70 and 85 years old with acute or convalescent COVID-19.

CDR3 in DNA: TGTGCCAGCAGCGTAGGGCCTGAGGGTAGTGAAAAACTGTTTTTT. Protein product: CASSVGPEGSEKLFF. V gene TRBV9 combines with J gene TRBJ1-4, with D unresolved. Germline V gene lookup returns CDR1 SGDLS and CDR2 YYNGEE. The CDR3 runs 15 residues. The V end was cut by 0 bases, the J end by 7 bases, with 13 bases between.